This T cell receptor (beta chain) was documented in a study of T cells in Graves' hyperthyroidism and ophthalmopathy. This clonotype appeared many times. With 3 bases removed from V and 0 bases from J, the gap between germline ends came to 9 bases. This CDR3 is built from 14 residues. CDR1 and CDR2 (germline): ENHRY, SYGVKD. RNA transcripts provided the source from which TCR beta CDR3 regions were amplified. During a first-round RT-PCR of the TCR CDR3, the HTBI primer set was used. TCRdb analysed the multiplex PCR reads with MiXCR anew, one entry per CDR3 protein. The table has hundreds of thousands of distinct CDR3 sequences, just under 20% seen once. This sample holds PBMCs from about 9.3 ml fresh peripheral blood.

The source material was blood. V usage is TRBV10-3 and J usage is TRBJ2-7; no clear D gene. This clonotype was obtained from a man aged 35 to 55 with Graves' ophthalmopathy. CDR3 nucleotide sequence: TGTGCCATCAGTGACTCCAGAAGCTCCTACGAGCAGTACTTC. Its protein is CAISDSRSSYEQYF.